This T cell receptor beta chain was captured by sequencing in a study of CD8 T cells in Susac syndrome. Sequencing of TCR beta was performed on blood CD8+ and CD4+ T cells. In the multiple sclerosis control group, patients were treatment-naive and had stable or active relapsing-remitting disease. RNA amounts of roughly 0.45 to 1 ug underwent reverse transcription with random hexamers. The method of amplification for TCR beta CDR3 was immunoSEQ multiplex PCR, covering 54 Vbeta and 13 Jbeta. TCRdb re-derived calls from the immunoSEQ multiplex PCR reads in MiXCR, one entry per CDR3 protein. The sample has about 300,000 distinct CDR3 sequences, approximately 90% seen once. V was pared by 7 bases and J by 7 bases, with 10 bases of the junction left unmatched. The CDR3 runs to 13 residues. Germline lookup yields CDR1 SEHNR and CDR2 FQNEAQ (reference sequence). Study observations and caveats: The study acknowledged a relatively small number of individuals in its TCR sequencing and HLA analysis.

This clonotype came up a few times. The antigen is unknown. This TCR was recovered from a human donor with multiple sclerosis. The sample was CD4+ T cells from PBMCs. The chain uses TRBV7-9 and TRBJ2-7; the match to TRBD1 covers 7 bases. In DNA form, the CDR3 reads TGTGCCAGCAAGGGACAGACCGCTCATGAGCAGTACTTC. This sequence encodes CASKGQTAHEQYF.